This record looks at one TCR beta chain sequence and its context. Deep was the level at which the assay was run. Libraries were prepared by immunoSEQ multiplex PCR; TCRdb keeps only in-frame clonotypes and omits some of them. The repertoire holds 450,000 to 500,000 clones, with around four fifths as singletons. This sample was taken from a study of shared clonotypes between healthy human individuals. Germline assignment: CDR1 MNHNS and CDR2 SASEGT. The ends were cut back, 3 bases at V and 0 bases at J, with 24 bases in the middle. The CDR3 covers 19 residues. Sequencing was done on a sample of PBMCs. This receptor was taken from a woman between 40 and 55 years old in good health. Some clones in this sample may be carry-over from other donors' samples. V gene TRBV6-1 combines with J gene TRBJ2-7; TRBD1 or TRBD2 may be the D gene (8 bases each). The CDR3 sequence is CASSEVWTGSAGGSYEQYF. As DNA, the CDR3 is TGTGCCAGCAGTGAGGTCTGGACAGGGTCGGCGGGGGGCTCCTACGAGCAGTACTTC.